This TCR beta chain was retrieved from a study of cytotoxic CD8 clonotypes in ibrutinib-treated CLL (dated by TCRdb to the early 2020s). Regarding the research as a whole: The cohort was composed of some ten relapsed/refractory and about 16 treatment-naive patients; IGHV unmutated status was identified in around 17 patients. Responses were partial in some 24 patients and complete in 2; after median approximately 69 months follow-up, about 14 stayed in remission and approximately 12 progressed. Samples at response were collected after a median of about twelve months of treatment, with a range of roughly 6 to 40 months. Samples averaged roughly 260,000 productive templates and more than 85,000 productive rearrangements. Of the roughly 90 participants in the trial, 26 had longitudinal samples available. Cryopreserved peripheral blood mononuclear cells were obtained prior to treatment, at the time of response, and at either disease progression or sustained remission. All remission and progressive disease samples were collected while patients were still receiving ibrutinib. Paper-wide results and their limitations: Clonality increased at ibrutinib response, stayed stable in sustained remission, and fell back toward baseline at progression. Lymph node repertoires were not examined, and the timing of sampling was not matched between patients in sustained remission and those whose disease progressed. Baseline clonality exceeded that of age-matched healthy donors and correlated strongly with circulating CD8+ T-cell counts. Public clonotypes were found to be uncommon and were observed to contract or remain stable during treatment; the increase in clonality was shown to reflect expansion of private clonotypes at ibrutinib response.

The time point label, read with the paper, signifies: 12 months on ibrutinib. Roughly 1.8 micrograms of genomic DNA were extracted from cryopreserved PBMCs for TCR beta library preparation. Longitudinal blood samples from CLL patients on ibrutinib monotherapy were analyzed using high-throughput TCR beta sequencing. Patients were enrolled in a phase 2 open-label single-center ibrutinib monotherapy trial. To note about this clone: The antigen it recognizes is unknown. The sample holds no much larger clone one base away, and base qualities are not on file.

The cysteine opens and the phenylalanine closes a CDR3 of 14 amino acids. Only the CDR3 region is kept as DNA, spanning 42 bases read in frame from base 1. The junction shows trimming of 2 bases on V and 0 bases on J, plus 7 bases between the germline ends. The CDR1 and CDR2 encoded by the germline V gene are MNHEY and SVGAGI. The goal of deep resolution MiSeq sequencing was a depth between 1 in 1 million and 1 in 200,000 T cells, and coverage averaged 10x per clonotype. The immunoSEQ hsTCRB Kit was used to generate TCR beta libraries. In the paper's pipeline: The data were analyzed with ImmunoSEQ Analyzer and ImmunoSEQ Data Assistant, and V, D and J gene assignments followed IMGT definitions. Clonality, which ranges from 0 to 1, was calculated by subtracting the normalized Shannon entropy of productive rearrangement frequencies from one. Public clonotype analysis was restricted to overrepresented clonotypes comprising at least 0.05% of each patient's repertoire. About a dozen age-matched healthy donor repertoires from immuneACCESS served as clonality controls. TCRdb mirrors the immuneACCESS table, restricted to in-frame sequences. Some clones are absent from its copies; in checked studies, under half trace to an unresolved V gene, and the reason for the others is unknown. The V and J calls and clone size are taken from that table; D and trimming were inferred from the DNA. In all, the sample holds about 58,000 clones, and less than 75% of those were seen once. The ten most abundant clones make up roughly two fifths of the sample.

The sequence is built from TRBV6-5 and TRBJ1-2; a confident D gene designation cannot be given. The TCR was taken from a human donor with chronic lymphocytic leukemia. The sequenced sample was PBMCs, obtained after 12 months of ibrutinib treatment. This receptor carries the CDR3 CASSYAGTNYGYTF. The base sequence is TGTGCCAGCAGTTACGCCGGGACTAACTATGGCTACACCTTC.